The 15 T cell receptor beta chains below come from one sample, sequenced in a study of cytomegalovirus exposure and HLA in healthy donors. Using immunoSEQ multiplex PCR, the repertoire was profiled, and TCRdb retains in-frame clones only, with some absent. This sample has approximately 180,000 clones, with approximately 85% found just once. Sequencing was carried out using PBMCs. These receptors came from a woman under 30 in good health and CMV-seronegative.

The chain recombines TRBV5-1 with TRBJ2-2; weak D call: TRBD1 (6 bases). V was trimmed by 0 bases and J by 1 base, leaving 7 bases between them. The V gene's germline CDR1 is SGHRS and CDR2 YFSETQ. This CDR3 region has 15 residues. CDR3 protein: CASSLEGQNTGELFF. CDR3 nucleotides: TGCGCCAGCAGCTTGGAGGGACAGAACACCGGGGAGCTGTTTTTT.

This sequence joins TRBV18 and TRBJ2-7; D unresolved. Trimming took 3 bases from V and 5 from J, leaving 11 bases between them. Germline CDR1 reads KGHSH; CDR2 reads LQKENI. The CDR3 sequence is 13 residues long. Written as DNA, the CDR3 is TGTGCCAGCTCACCTTCGCGTCAAAACGAGCAGTACTTC. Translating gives CASSPSRQNEQYF.

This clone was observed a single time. CDR3 residues: CASSFSGFGFGYTF. CDR3 sequence (DNA): TGTGCCAGCAGTTTTTCGGGGTTTGGTTTTGGCTACACCTTC. The J gene is TRBJ1-2, the V gene TRBV27; D is uncertain. This CDR3 contains 14 residues. The V gene's germline CDR1 is MNHEY and CDR2 SMNVEV (reference sequence). V dropped 3 bases and J dropped 7 bases, with 15 bases sitting between them.

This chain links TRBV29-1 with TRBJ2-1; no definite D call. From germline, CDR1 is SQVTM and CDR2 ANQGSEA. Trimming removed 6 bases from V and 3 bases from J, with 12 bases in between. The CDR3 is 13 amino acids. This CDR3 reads CSVEVLNYNEQFF. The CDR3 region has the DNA TGCAGCGTCGAGGTCCTAAACTACAATGAGCAGTTCTTC.

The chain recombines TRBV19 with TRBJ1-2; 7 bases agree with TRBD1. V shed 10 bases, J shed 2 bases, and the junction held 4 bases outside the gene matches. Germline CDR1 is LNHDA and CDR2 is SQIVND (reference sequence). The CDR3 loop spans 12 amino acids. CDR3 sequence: CATRQGNYGYTF. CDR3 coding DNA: TGTGCCACCCGACAGGGAAACTATGGCTACACCTTC.

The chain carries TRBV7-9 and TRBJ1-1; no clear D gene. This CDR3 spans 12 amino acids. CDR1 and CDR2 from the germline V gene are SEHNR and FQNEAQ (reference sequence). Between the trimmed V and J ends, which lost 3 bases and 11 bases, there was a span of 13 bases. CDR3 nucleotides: TGTGCCAGCAGCTTGGGCACAAATCGCGCTTTCTTT. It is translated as CASSLGTNRAFF. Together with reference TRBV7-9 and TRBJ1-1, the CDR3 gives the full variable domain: DTGVSQNPRHKITKRGQNVTFRCDPISEHNRLYWYRQTLGQGPEFLTYFQNEAQLEKSRLLSDRFSAERPKGSFSTLEIQRTEQGDSAMYLCASSLGTNRAFFGQGTRLTVV.

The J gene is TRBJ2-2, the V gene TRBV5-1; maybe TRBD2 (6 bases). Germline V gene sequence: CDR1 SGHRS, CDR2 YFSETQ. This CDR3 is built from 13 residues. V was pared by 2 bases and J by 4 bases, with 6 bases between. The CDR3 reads CASSFGSTGELFF. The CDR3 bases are TGCGCCAGCAGCTTCGGGAGCACCGGGGAGCTGTTTTTT.

In DNA, the CDR3 is TGTGCCAGCAGCCCACAGGGGATTGGCTACACCTTC. Encoded protein: CASSPQGIGYTF. The chain is built from TRBV7-2 and TRBJ1-2; 7 bases are shared with TRBD1. The V segment lost 5 bases and the J segment 7 bases; nucleotides outside the gene matches: 4. The V gene's germline CDR1 is SGHTA and CDR2 FQGNSA. The CDR3 runs to 12 residues.

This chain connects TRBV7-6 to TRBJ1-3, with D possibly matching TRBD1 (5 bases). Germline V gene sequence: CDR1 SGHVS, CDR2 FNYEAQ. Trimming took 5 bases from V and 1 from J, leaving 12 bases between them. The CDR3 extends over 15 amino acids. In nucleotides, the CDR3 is TGTGCCAGCAGCCCAATAACAGGATCTGGAAACACCATATATTTT. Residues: CASSPITGSGNTIYF.

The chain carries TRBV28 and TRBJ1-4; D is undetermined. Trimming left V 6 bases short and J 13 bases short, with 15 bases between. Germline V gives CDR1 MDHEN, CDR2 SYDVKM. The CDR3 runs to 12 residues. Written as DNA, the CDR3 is TGTGCCAGCAGGAGCCCCGGGAGCCGACTGTTTTTT. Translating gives CASRSPGSRLFF.

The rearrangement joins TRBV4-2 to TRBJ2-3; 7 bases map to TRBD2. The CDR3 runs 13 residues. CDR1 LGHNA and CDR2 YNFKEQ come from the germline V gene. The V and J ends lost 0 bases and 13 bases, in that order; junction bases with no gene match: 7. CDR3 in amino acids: CASSQDRASGEYF. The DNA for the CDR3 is TGTGCCAGCAGCCAAGATAGGGCTAGCGGCGAGTATTTT.

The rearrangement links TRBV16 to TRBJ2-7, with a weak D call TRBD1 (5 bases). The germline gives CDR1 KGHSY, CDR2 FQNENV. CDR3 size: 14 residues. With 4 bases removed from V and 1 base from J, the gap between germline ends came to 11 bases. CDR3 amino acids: CASSRGRVSYEQYF. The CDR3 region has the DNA TGTGCCAGCAGCCGGGGCAGGGTGTCCTACGAGCAGTACTTC.

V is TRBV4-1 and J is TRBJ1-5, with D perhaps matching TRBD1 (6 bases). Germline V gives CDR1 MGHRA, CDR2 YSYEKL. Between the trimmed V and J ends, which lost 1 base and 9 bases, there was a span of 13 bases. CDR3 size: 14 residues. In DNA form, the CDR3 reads TGCGCCAGCAGCCAAGCGTGGGGGCCGAGGCCCCAGCATTTT. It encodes CASSQAWGPRPQHF.

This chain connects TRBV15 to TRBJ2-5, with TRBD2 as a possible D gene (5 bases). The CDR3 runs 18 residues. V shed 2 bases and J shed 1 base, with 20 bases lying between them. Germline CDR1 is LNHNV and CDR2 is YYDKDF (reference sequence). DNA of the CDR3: TGTGCCACCAGCAGATTTCCCCCTGACCGACTATCCCAAGAGACCCAGTACTTC. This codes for CATSRFPPDRLSQETQYF. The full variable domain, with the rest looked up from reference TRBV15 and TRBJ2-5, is DAMVIQNPRYQVTQFGKPVTLSCSQTLNHNVMYWYQQKSSQAPKLLFHYYDKDFNNEADTPDNFQSRRPNTSFCFLDIRSPGLGDTAMYLCATSRFPPDRLSQETQYFGPGTRLLVL.

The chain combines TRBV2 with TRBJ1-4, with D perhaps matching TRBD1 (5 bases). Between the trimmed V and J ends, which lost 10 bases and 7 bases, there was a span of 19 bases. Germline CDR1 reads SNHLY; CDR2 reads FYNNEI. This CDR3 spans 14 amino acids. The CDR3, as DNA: TGTGCCACCTCCCCAGGGAAGTTGATTGAAAAACTGTTTTTT. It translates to CATSPGKLIEKLFF. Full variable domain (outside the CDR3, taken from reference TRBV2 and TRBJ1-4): EPEVTQTPSHQVTQMGQEVILRCVPISNHLYFYWYRQILGQKVEFLVSFYNNEISEKSEIFDDQFSVERPDGSNFTLKIRSTKLEDSAMYFCATSPGKLIEKLFFGSGTQLSVL.